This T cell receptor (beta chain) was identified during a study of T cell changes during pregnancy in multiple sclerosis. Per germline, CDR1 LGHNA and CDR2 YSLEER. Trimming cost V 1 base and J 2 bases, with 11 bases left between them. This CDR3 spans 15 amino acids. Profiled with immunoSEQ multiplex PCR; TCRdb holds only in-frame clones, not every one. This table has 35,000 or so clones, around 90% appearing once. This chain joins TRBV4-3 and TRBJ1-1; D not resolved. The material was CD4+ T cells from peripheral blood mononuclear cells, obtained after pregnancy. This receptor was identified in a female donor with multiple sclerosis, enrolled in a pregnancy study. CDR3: CASSQGGPLNTEAFF. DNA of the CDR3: TGCGCCAGCAGCCAAGGCGGGCCTTTAAACACTGAAGCTTTCTTT.